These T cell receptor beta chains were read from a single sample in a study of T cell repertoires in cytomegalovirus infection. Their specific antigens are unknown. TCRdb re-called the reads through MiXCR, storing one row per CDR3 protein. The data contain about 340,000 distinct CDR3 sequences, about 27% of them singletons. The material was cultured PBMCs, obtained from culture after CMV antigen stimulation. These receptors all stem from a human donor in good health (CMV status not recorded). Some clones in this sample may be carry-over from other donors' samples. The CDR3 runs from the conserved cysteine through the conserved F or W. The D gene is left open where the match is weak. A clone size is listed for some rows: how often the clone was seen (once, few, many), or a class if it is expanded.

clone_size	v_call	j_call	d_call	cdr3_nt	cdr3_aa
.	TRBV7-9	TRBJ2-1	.	TGTGCCAGCAGCTTAGTCGGATCATGGGGCTACAATGAGCAGTTCTTC	CASSLVGSWGYNEQFF
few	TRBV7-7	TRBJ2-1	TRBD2	TGTGCCAGCAGCCCAACAAGCGGGGGGGCTGAGTTCTTC	CASSPTSGGAEFF
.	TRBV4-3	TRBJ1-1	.	TGCGCCAGCAGCCAAGAAGGTGGCAGGGACGCTTTCTTT	CASSQEGGRDAFF
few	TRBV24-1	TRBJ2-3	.	TGTGCCAACAGACAGATAGCCGACGCGGATACGCAGTATTTT	CANRQIADADTQYF
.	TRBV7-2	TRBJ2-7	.	TGTGCCAGCAGCTTAAGTCCCGCGGCTAGGGAGCAGTACTTC	CASSLSPAAREQYF
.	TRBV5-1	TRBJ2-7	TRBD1	TGCGCCAGCAGCGTAGACAGGGTCTACGAGCAGTACTTC	CASSVDRVYEQYF
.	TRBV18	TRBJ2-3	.	TGTGCCAGCTCCGAGAGGCAACGGACGATGCTAGATACGCAGTATTTT	CASSERQRTMLDTQYF
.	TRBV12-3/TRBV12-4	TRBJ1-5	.	TGTGCCAGCAGTTCCGACAGCCCCGCTGAGGGGCATTTT	CASSSDSPAEGHF
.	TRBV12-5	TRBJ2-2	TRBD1	TGTGCTAGTGGTTTGGGGACAGGGACCACCGGGGAGCTGTTTTTT	CASGLGTGTTGELFF
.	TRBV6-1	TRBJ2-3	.	TGTGCCAGCAGTGCCTCCGGGGGGCGGACAGATACGCAGTATTTT	CASSASGGRTDTQYF
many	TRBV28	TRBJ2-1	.	TGTGCCAGCAGTTCTTTACGCTGGTACTCCTACAATGAGCAGTTCTTC	CASSSLRWYSYNEQFF
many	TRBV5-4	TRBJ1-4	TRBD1	TGTGCCAGCAGCCGGGACAGGGATGAAAAACTGTTTTTT	CASSRDRDEKLFF
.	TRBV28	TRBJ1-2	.	TGTGCCAGCAGTTCCCAACTCGGCTATGGCTACACCTTC	CASSSQLGYGYTF
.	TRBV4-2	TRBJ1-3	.	TGTGCCAGCAGCCATGAGCCCACCGGGACTCCAACTGGAAACACCATATATTTT	CASSHEPTGTPTGNTIYF
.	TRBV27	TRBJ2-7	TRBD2	TGTGCCAGCAGCCGCCAAACTAGCGGGGGTCCCTACGAGCAGTACTTC	CASSRQTSGGPYEQYF
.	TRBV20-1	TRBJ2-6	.	TGCAGTGCTAGGTCAGACTCTGGGGCCAACGTCCTGACTTTC	CSARSDSGANVLTF
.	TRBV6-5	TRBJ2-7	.	TGTGCCAGCAGTTGGGGGTGGGAGAAAGAGCAGTACTTC	CASSWGWEKEQYF
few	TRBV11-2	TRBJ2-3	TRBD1	TGTGCCAGCAGCTTCGGACAGGCGCGGCGCACAGATACGCAGTATTTT	CASSFGQARRTDTQYF
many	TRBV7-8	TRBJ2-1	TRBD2	TGTGCCAGCAGCGCCCTAGCGGGGGGCTACAATGAGCAGTTCTTC	CASSALAGGYNEQFF
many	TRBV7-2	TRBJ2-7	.	TGTGCCAGCAGCTCCGATAGGGGTTCCTACGAGCAGTACTTC	CASSSDRGSYEQYF
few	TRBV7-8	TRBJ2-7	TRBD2	TGTGCCAGCAGCCCCTTAGGAGCGGGGGGATCCTACGAGCAGTACTTC	CASSPLGAGGSYEQYF
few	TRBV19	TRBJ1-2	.	TGTGCCAGTAGTTTCTCCCCGACGGTCAACTATGGCTACACCTTC	CASSFSPTVNYGYTF
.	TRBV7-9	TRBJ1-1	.	TGTGCCAGCAGCTTACAAGGGGGGAGGGTGGACACTGAAGCTTTCTTT	CASSLQGGRVDTEAFF
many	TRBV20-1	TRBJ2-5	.	TGCAGTGCTAGGGTCAGCAGGGCACAAGAGACCCAGTACTTC	CSARVSRAQETQYF
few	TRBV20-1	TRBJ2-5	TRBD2	TGCAGTGCTCCCTCGACTAGCGGGGGGACGGGGACCCAGTACTTC	CSAPSTSGGTGTQYF
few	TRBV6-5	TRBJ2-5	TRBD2	TGTGCCAGCAGTGCTAGAGAGACTAGCAACCGGGGGACCCAGTACTTC	CASSARETSNRGTQYF
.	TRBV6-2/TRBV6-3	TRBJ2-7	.	TGTGCCAGCAGTTACCCGCGGACCTCCGATTCCTACGAGCAGTACTTC	CASSYPRTSDSYEQYF
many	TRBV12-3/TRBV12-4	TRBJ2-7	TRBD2	TGTGCCAGCAGTCCGGGACTAGCGGTACCCCTGGAGCAGTACTTC	CASSPGLAVPLEQYF
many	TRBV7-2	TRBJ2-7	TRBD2	TGTGCCAGCAGCTTAGGGACTAGCGTTGCCTACGAGCAGTACTTC	CASSLGTSVAYEQYF
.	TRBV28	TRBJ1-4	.	TGTGCCAGCGGACCCCGGGGGGTAACTAATGAAAAACTGTTTTTT	CASGPRGVTNEKLFF
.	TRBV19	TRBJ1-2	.	TGTGCCAGTAGTATCGGTGTGGGGCGACCTTCTGGCTACACCTTC	CASSIGVGRPSGYTF
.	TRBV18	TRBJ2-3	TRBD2	TGTGCCAGCTCACCAGGAATGCGGCGGACTAGCGGCACAGATACGCAGTATTTT	CASSPGMRRTSGTDTQYF
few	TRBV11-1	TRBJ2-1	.	TGTGCCAGCAGCCCAGCCCTTGACAGATACAATGAGCAGTTCTTC	CASSPALDRYNEQFF
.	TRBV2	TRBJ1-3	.	TGTGCCAGCAGTTCGGGGATCTCTGGAAACACCATATATTTT	CASSSGISGNTIYF
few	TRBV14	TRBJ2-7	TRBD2	TGTGCCAGCAGCCCAATAGCGGGGAACTCCTACGAGCAGTACTTC	CASSPIAGNSYEQYF
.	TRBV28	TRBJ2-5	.	TGTGCCAGCAGTGTACATGCCAGTAGGGATGAGACCCAGTACTTC	CASSVHASRDETQYF
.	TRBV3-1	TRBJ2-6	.	TGTGCCAGCAGCCCCTGGGACTCTGGGGCCAACGTCCTGACTTTC	CASSPWDSGANVLTF
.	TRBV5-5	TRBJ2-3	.	TGTGCCAGCAGCATAGATTTGGCAGATACGCAGTATTTT	CASSIDLADTQYF
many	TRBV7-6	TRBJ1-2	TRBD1	TGTGCCAGCAGCGTTAGACCGGGACAGGGGAATGGCTACACCTTC	CASSVRPGQGNGYTF
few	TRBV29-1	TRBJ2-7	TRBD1	TGCAGCGTTGCCCGTCCGGACAGGGGTAAAGGCGAGCAGTACTTC	CSVARPDRGKGEQYF
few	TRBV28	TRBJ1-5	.	TGTGCCAGCAGATCCTGGGGATCCAACAATCAGCCCCAGCATTTT	CASRSWGSNNQPQHF
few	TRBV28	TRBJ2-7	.	TGTGCCAGCAGACCCCAACTGGGGGACGAGCAGTACTTC	CASRPQLGDEQYF
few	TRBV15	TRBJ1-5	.	TGTGCCACCAGCAGGACTGACATGACAGGCCCCTATAGCAATCAGCCCCAGCATTTT	CATSRTDMTGPYSNQPQHF
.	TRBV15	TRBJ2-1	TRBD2	TGTGCCACCAGCAGAGGCGGGAGGACCTACAATGAGCAGTTCTTC	CATSRGGRTYNEQFF
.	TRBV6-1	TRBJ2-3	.	TGTGCCAGCAGTGAAGCGGGGACCACAGATACGCAGTATTTT	CASSEAGTTDTQYF
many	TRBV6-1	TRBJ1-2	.	TGTGCCAGCAGAGCCTCCGGGACTAACTATGGCTACACCTTC	CASRASGTNYGYTF
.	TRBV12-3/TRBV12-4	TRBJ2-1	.	TGTGCCAGCAGTCCCCCGGGCCCTCGGAAGTTCTTC	CASSPPGPRKFF
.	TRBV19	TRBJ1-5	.	TGTGCCAGTAGTATGCAGGGGAAACAGCCCCAGCATTTT	CASSMQGKQPQHF
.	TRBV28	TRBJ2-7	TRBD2	TGTGCCAGCAGCTCTCGGGGGGGTAGGTTGGGAAGCGAGCAGTACTTC	CASSSRGGRLGSEQYF
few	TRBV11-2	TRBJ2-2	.	TGTGCCAGCAGCGTCGGGTTCGCGAACACCGGGGAGCTGTTTTTT	CASSVGFANTGELFF